The 20 T cell receptor beta chains given below trace back to one sample, sequenced in a study of T cells in Graves' hyperthyroidism and ophthalmopathy. Amplification targeted TCR beta CDR3 regions from RNA transcripts. Primed by the HTBI set, a first-round RT-PCR was run on the TCR CDR3. TCRdb reprocessed the multiplex PCR reads via MiXCR and lists one record per CDR3 protein. This table has fewer than 250,000 distinct CDR3 sequences, less than 20% appearing once. The sample was blood. The origin of the receptors is a woman aged 18-29 years with Graves' ophthalmopathy.

In its sample, this clonotype was seen many times. This chain connects TRBV7-2 to TRBJ2-5; the D is unclear. The V end was cut by 5 bases, the J end by 5 bases, with 15 bases between. CDR3 length: 14 residues. Germline CDR1 SGHTA, CDR2 FQGNSA. DNA for the CDR3: TGTGCCAGCAGCCTGTCGTATCAGGTGGAGACCCAGTACTTC. It codes for CASSLSYQVETQYF.

This clonotype was picked up many times. The V call is TRBV5-1, the J call TRBJ2-2; 11 positions match TRBD2. V lost 1 base, J lost 4 bases, and 9 bases stayed unmatched. This CDR3 spans 18 amino acids. Germline values: CDR1 SGHRS, CDR2 YFSETQ. The CDR3 DNA is TGCGCCAGCAGCTTGTCGTCTAGCGGGGGGCGTTCCACCGGGGAGCTGTTTTTT. Protein product: CASSLSSSGGRSTGELFF.

This clonotype was observed at least ten times. The gene calls are TRBV11-2 and TRBJ1-2; D is unresolved. The CDR3 length is 13 residues. Looked up from germline, CDR1 is SGHAT and CDR2 is FQNNGV. Trimming stripped 1 base from V and 8 bases from J, with 11 bases between. CDR3 sequence (DNA): TGTGCCAGCAGCTTAGTCGGCTCAGCGGGCTACACCTTC. Translation: CASSLVGSAGYTF.

This clonotype was seen repeatedly, ten times or more. The chain recombines TRBV5-1 with TRBJ2-3, with 15 bases lining up with TRBD2. With V trimmed by 2 bases and J by 0 bases, 4 bases remained unmatched. Germline CDR1 reads SGHRS; CDR2 reads YFSETQ. The CDR3 extends over 18 amino acids. The CDR3 DNA is TGCGCCAGCAGCTTAGGGACTAGCGGGAGGAGCAGCACAGATACGCAGTATTTT. Residues: CASSLGTSGRSSTDTQYF.

Ten or more counts support this clonotype. This chain links TRBV20-1 with TRBJ2-5; D uncertain. CDR3 length: 16 residues. Germline V gives CDR1 DFQATT, CDR2 SNEGSKA (reference sequence). Trimming cost V 0 bases and J 2 bases, with 16 bases left between them. The CDR3 loop reads CSARELSAVGQETQYF. CDR3 bases: TGCAGTGCTAGAGAATTGAGCGCGGTAGGACAAGAGACCCAGTACTTC.

This clonotype was counted at least ten times. The rearrangement uses TRBV6-2 or TRBV6-3 and TRBJ2-5; 7 positions match TRBD2. This CDR3 has 15 amino acids. V was pared by 7 bases and J by 4 bases, with 12 bases of the junction left unmatched. Germline V gene sequence: CDR1 MNHEY, CDR2 SVGEGT. The CDR3: CASKPSGTRVETQYF. CDR3 in DNA: TGTGCCAGCAAACCTAGCGGAACCCGGGTAGAGACCCAGTACTTC.

This clonotype was recorded many times. This chain joins TRBV15 and TRBJ2-5, with 7 positions matching TRBD1. There are 14 residues in the CDR3. The V gene end was trimmed by 3 bases and the J gene end by 5 bases; junction bases not matched to a gene: 6. Germline V CDR1 and CDR2: LNHNV, YYDKDF (reference sequence). Here the CDR3 reads CATSSRGGAETQYF. CDR3 nucleotides: TGTGCCACCAGCAGTCGAGGGGGCGCGGAGACCCAGTACTTC.

This clonotype was observed many times. The rearrangement joins TRBV7-2 to TRBJ1-1; no definite D call. V shed 5 bases and J shed 3 bases, with 16 bases lying between them. The CDR3 has 15 residues. The germline CDR1 and CDR2 sequences are SGHTA and FQGNSA. CDR3 sequence: CASSPTGSQDTEAFF. The CDR3 DNA is TGTGCCAGCAGCCCAACCGGGAGCCAAGACACTGAAGCTTTCTTT.

This clonotype was found a few times. This chain's CDR3 is CASQELSGVSKTQYF. Written as DNA, the CDR3 is TGTGCCAGCCAAGAACTTAGCGGGGTGTCGAAGACCCAGTACTTC. This chain links TRBV6-1 with TRBJ2-5; TRBD2 matches 8 bases. Germline V gene sequence: CDR1 MNHNS, CDR2 SASEGT. After removal of 8 bases from V and 6 bases from J, the junction contained 14 bases not matched to a gene. This CDR3 is built from 15 residues.

This clonotype has a count of ten or more. The chain recombines TRBV6-1 with TRBJ1-2; D is unresolved. Germline lookup yields CDR1 MNHNS and CDR2 SASEGT. V shed 3 bases and J shed 4 bases, with 9 bases lying between them. The CDR3 has 13 amino acids. The CDR3 DNA is TGTGCCAGCAGTGACGCGACACCCTATGGCTACACCTTC. Its protein is CASSDATPYGYTF.

V usage is TRBV19 and J usage is TRBJ1-2; D is uncertain. V lost 4 bases and J 4 bases, leaving 10 bases between the germline ends. The CDR3 spans 13 residues. Looked up from germline, CDR1 is LNHDA and CDR2 is SQIVND (reference sequence). The CDR3 is CASSKDAGYGYTF. The CDR3 DNA is TGTGCCAGTAGTAAGGACGCTGGCTATGGCTACACCTTC.

To note about this clonotype: Possible read error: a much larger clone is one base away. V is TRBV28 and J is TRBJ1-5; 7 positions agree with TRBD1. Trimming at V came to 4 bases and at J to 4 bases, leaving 7 bases not matched to a gene. There are 15 residues in the CDR3. The germline V gene has CDR1 MDHEN and CDR2 SYDVKM. For the CDR3, the DNA is TGTGCCAGCAGTTCTCTCGGGACAGAGAATCAGCCCCAGCATTTT. Encoded protein: CASSSLGTENQPQHF. Using reference TRBV28 and TRBJ1-5 for the parts outside the CDR3, the full variable domain is DVKVTQSSRYLVKRTGEKVFLECVQDMDHENMFWYRQDPGLGLRLIYFSYDVKMKEKGDIPEGYSVSREKKERFSLILESASTNQTSMYLCASSSLGTENQPQHFGDGTRLSIL.

This clonotype was seen repeatedly, ten times or more. The chain combines TRBV6-1 with TRBJ1-4; D gene uncertain. V was trimmed by 5 bases and J by 6 bases, leaving 13 bases between them. Germline values: CDR1 MNHNS, CDR2 SASEGT. The CDR3 has 14 residues. Here the CDR3 DNA reads TGTGCCAGCAGTAACCGGGTGTACTATGAAAAACTGTTTTTT. Translated: CASSNRVYYEKLFF.

The chain combines TRBV7-9 with TRBJ2-1; tentatively, D is TRBD1 or TRBD2 (6 bases each). Germline V lookup: CDR1 SEHNR, CDR2 FQNEAQ (reference sequence). The V end was cut by 5 bases, the J end by 4 bases, with 21 bases between. CDR3 size: 17 residues. The CDR3 protein is CASSPARGPVGYNEQFF. CDR3 nucleotide sequence: TGTGCCAGCAGCCCCGCCCGGGGGCCGGTAGGGTACAATGAGCAGTTCTTC.

Here the CDR3 DNA reads TGTGCCTGGAGTAGGAACAGCGCGAGTCAGCCCCAGCATTTT. It translates to CAWSRNSASQPQHF. This rearrangement joins TRBV30 to TRBJ1-5; D is unresolved. With 2 bases removed from V and 6 bases from J, the gap between germline ends came to 14 bases. The germline CDR1 and CDR2 sequences are GTSNPN and SVGIG (reference sequence). CDR3 length: 14 residues.

A few counts support this clonotype. The J gene is TRBJ2-2, the V gene TRBV2; the match to TRBD2 covers 9 bases. V lost 8 bases and J lost 3; bases outside the gene matches: 13. Germline-derived CDR1 and CDR2 are SNHLY and FYNNEI. The CDR3 contains 17 residues. DNA for the CDR3: TGTGCCAGCTCCTTCTCCCGCGGGGGGGAATACACCGGGGAGCTGTTTTTT. This translates into CASSFSRGGEYTGELFF.

This clonotype occurred a few times. Its ends do not fully match the called genes, so a read error is possible. The chain joins TRBV5-1 to TRBJ1-3; D gene unclear. The V gene's germline CDR1 is SGHRS and CDR2 YFSETQ. There are 16 residues in the CDR3. This CDR3 reads CASSLGAINSGNTKYF. The CDR3 DNA reads TGCGCCAGCAGCTTGGGGGCGATAAACTCTGGAAACACCAAATATTTT.

This clonotype came up many times. The rearrangement uses TRBV6-2 or TRBV6-3 and TRBJ2-1; TRBD1 might be the D (6 bases). CDR1 is MNHEY, CDR2 SVGEGT, per germline. The CDR3 consists of 11 residues. The V gene lost 10 bases and the J gene lost 7 bases, with 11 bases spanning the gap. The CDR3 spells CATQTGNEQFF. CDR3 coding DNA: TGTGCCACCCAAACAGGGAATGAGCAGTTCTTC.

This clonotype turned up a few times. This chain links TRBV14 with TRBJ1-1; TRBD1 might be the D (6 bases). V lost 2 bases, J lost 10 bases, and 14 bases lay in between. The CDR3 totals 13 residues. From germline, CDR1 is SGHDN and CDR2 FVKESK. The DNA for the CDR3 is TGTGCCAGCAGCCAACACCGGGGGCTCGGAGCTTTCTTT. Translating it yields CASSQHRGLGAFF.

This clonotype was counted at least ten times. The CDR3 DNA follows: TGTGCCAGTAGTATCACTAGCGGGAGAAGCAATGAGCAGTTCTTC. As protein: CASSITSGRSNEQFF. J is TRBJ2-1 and V is TRBV19, with TRBD2 identical over 11 bases. V lost 3 bases to trimming and J lost 6 bases; unmatched junction nucleotides: 4. The germline V gene encodes CDR1 LNHDA and CDR2 SQIVND (reference sequence). The length of the CDR3 is 15 residues.